Listed below are T cell receptor beta chains from one sample, sequenced in a study of blood T cell repertoires in COVID-19. Produced via immunoSEQ multiplex PCR; TCRdb's table is partial and in-frame only. The data hold 180,000 or so clones, with 85% to 90% observed a single time. Material for sequencing was peripheral blood. Every receptor here comes from a man aged 18 to 35 with active or convalescent COVID-19. CDR3s include the opening cysteine and the closing phenylalanine or tryptophan. Each record gives: J gene, D gene, clone size, V gene, CDR3 protein, CDR3 DNA. A D gene is named only where the DNA matches it firmly. Not every row has a clone size; where given, it reads once, few, many or a size class.

J: TRBJ2-1; D: TRBD2; size: .; V: TRBV5-1; CDR3: CASSLRGLAGGLSSYNEQFF; DNA: TGCGCCAGCAGCTTGAGGGGACTAGCGGGGGGACTAAGCTCCTACAATGAGCAGTTCTTC
J: TRBJ2-3; D: .; size: .; V: TRBV3-1/TRBV3-2; CDR3: CASRRGTSDTQYF; DNA: TGTGCCAGCAGGCGAGGGACTTCAGATACGCAGTATTTT
J: TRBJ1-1; D: .; size: .; V: TRBV24-1; CDR3: CATSDLQGNTEAFF; DNA: TGTGCCACCAGTGATTTACAGGGGAACACTGAAGCTTTCTTT
J: TRBJ1-4; D: .; size: .; V: TRBV24-1; CDR3: CATSDGQPATNEKLFF; DNA: TGTGCCACCAGTGATGGGCAGCCTGCAACTAATGAAAAACTGTTTTTT
J: TRBJ2-2; D: TRBD2; size: .; V: TRBV3-1/TRBV3-2; CDR3: CASSQVFLGTSGGADGTGELFF; DNA: TGTGCCAGCAGCCAAGTTTTTCTTGGGACTAGCGGGGGGGCCGATGGCACCGGGGAGCTGTTTTTT
J: TRBJ1-5; D: .; size: .; V: TRBV18; CDR3: CASSPPGRGNQPQHF; DNA: TGTGCCAGCTCACCCCCAGGGAGGGGCAATCAGCCCCAGCATTTT
J: TRBJ2-1; D: TRBD1; size: .; V: TRBV28; CDR3: CASTPGQGRNEQFF; DNA: TGTGCCAGCACTCCGGGACAGGGGAGAAATGAGCAGTTCTTC
J: TRBJ1-4; D: TRBD1; size: .; V: TRBV28; CDR3: CASMTGVYEKLFF; DNA: TGTGCCAGCATGACAGGGGTTTATGAAAAACTGTTTTTT
J: TRBJ1-5; D: .; size: .; V: TRBV6-2/TRBV6-3; CDR3: CASSYRTEYSNQPQHF; DNA: TGTGCCAGCAGTTACAGGACAGAGTATAGCAATCAGCCCCAGCATTTT
J: TRBJ1-6; D: .; size: .; V: TRBV4-2; CDR3: CASSARTTTGYNSPLHF; DNA: TGTGCCAGCAGCGCCCGAACCACGACTGGGTATAATTCACCCCTCCACTTT
J: TRBJ2-3; D: .; size: .; V: TRBV29-1; CDR3: CSVYPDTSDTQYF; DNA: TGCAGCGTTTATCCAGACACATCAGATACGCAGTATTTT
J: TRBJ2-7; D: TRBD2; size: .; V: TRBV19; CDR3: CASSIAGGTNYEQYF; DNA: TGTGCCAGTAGTATTGCGGGAGGTACGAATTACGAGCAGTACTTC
J: TRBJ1-6; D: .; size: .; V: TRBV11-2; CDR3: CASSLDWTANSPLHF; DNA: TGTGCCAGCAGCTTGGACTGGACCGCAAATTCACCCCTCCACTTT
J: TRBJ2-1; D: .; size: .; V: TRBV11-3; CDR3: CASSLDLRSSYNEQFF; DNA: TGTGCCAGCAGCTTAGATTTGCGGAGCTCCTACAATGAGCAGTTCTTC
J: TRBJ1-1; D: .; size: once; V: TRBV5-1; CDR3: CASHKDQGNTEAFF; DNA: TGCGCCAGCCACAAGGACCAGGGGAACACTGAAGCTTTCTTT
J: TRBJ1-2; D: TRBD1; size: .; V: TRBV7-8; CDR3: CASSSWTGSNYGYTF; DNA: TGTGCCAGCAGCTCTTGGACAGGGTCTAACTATGGCTACACCTTC
J: TRBJ2-2; D: .; size: .; V: TRBV6-2/TRBV6-3; CDR3: CASSPRGTLNTGELFF; DNA: TGTGCCAGCAGCCCTCGTGGGACACTAAACACCGGGGAGCTGTTTTTT
J: TRBJ2-7; D: .; size: .; V: TRBV27; CDR3: CASIASGVSYEQYF; DNA: TGTGCCAGCATCGCATCGGGAGTCTCCTACGAGCAGTACTTC
J: TRBJ1-2; D: .; size: .; V: TRBV9; CDR3: CASSVTSANYGYTF; DNA: TGTGCCAGCAGCGTAACATCAGCGAACTATGGCTACACCTTC
J: TRBJ1-2; D: .; size: .; V: TRBV7-9; CDR3: CASSETTGPYGYTF; DNA: TGTGCCAGCAGCGAAACGACAGGTCCATATGGCTACACCTTC
J: TRBJ1-3; D: .; size: once; V: TRBV28; CDR3: CASSFTGNTIYF; DNA: TGTGCCAGCAGTTTTACGGGGAACACCATATATTTT
J: TRBJ2-4; D: .; size: .; V: TRBV6-5; CDR3: CASSYSFSGKNIQYF; DNA: TGTGCCAGCAGTTACTCGTTTAGCGGCAAAAACATTCAGTACTTC
J: TRBJ1-3; D: TRBD1; size: .; V: TRBV6-5; CDR3: CASSYSKGQGPHF; DNA: TGTGCCAGCAGTTACTCGAAAGGACAGGGCCCTCATTTT
J: TRBJ1-2; D: TRBD1; size: once; V: TRBV5-1; CDR3: CASSDERYRGRYTF; DNA: TGCGCCAGCAGCGACGAGCGTTACAGGGGACGCTACACCTTC
J: TRBJ2-1; D: TRBD2; size: once; V: TRBV10-3; CDR3: CAISLSSGGNNEQFF; DNA: TGTGCCATCAGTTTGTCTAGCGGGGGGAACAATGAGCAGTTCTTC
J: TRBJ1-1; D: .; size: .; V: TRBV29-1; CDR3: CRTDTPNTEAFF; DNA: TGCAGGACAGACACTCCGAACACTGAAGCTTTCTTT
J: TRBJ1-5; D: .; size: few; V: TRBV5-1; CDR3: CASSLDGQNSNQPQHF; DNA: TGCGCCAGCAGCTTGGATGGACAGAATAGCAATCAGCCCCAGCATTTT
J: TRBJ1-6; D: TRBD1; size: .; V: TRBV5-1; CDR3: CASSLTGQGSDSPLHF; DNA: TGCGCCAGCAGCTTAACGGGACAGGGGAGCGATTCACCCCTCCACTTT
J: TRBJ1-4; D: .; size: once; V: TRBV18; CDR3: CASSPGPLSTNEKLFF; DNA: TGTGCCAGCTCACCAGGGCCGCTTTCAACTAATGAAAAACTGTTTTTT
J: TRBJ2-1; D: TRBD2; size: .; V: TRBV19; CDR3: CASSVLGLAGENEQFF; DNA: TGTGCCAGTAGTGTCCTGGGACTAGCGGGAGAAAATGAGCAGTTCTTC
J: TRBJ2-3; D: TRBD2; size: .; V: TRBV28; CDR3: CASSSGRGADTQYF; DNA: TGTGCCAGCAGTAGTGGGAGGGGCGCAGATACGCAGTATTTT
J: TRBJ1-2; D: .; size: .; V: TRBV11-3; CDR3: CASSLGPPANYGYTF; DNA: TGTGCCAGCAGCTTAGGTCCACCAGCTAACTATGGCTACACCTTC
J: TRBJ2-3; D: .; size: .; V: TRBV9; CDR3: CASTPYGGGGWDTQYF; DNA: TGTGCCAGCACCCCTTACGGGGGCGGGGGCTGGGATACGCAGTATTTT
J: TRBJ2-2; D: .; size: .; V: TRBV4-2; CDR3: CASSRRLEGGTYTGELFF; DNA: TGTGCCAGCAGCCGAAGGCTAGAGGGCGGGACCTACACCGGGGAGCTGTTTTTT
J: TRBJ2-5; D: .; size: once; V: TRBV7-3; CDR3: CASSPTHRRETQYF; DNA: TGTGCCAGCAGCCCGACTCATAGGAGAGAGACCCAGTACTTC
J: TRBJ1-2; D: TRBD1; size: once; V: TRBV5-4; CDR3: CASSFPGGGYGYTF; DNA: TGTGCCAGCAGTTTTCCAGGGGGCGGCTATGGCTACACCTTC
J: TRBJ1-2; D: .; size: .; V: TRBV23-1; CDR3: CASSQGGFYGYTF; DNA: TGCGCCAGCAGTCAAGGAGGGTTCTATGGCTACACCTTC
J: TRBJ2-1; D: .; size: .; V: TRBV24-1; CDR3: CATSDRQEQFF; DNA: TGTGCCACCAGTGATCGACAGGAGCAGTTCTTC
J: TRBJ2-3; D: .; size: .; V: TRBV5-6; CDR3: CASSLEGDLTDTQYF; DNA: TGTGCCAGCAGCTTGGAAGGGGATCTCACAGATACGCAGTATTTT
J: TRBJ1-2; D: TRBD1; size: few; V: TRBV11-2; CDR3: CASSSNRDRGYTF; DNA: TGTGCCAGCAGCTCCAACCGGGACAGGGGCTACACCTTC
J: TRBJ1-1; D: .; size: .; V: TRBV29-1; CDR3: CSADRSLRENTEAFF; DNA: TGCAGCGCTGACAGGTCCCTAAGAGAGAACACTGAAGCTTTCTTT
J: TRBJ1-2; D: .; size: once; V: TRBV7-8; CDR3: CASSLEGLTNYGYTF; DNA: TGTGCCAGCAGCTTAGAGGGACTAACTAACTATGGCTACACCTTC